The rows below give T cell receptor beta chains drawn from one sample of a study of CD8 T cells in ankylosing spondylitis. In TCRdb, the 5' RACE reads were re-called with MiXCR into one record per CDR3 protein. The sample holds approximately 250,000 distinct CDR3 sequences, 8.2% seen once. Sample: blood, either unsorted or a sorted T cell fraction (not recorded which). The receptor source for this set is a female donor with ankylosing spondylitis or in good health (not recorded which). Each CDR3 is given with its conserved first and last residue. Each record gives: D gene, V gene, clone size, J gene, CDR3 DNA, CDR3 protein. A D gene is named only where the DNA matches it firmly. A row's size may be missing; if present it is once, few, many or a size class.

.,TRBV12-3/TRBV12-4,many,TRBJ1-2,TGTGCCAGCAGTTTTTCGTATGGCTACACCTTC,CASSFSYGYTF
TRBD1,TRBV20-1,.,TRBJ1-1,TGCAGTGCTAGGGTGGGACAGGGCGTTGAAGCTTTCTTT,CSARVGQGVEAFF
.,TRBV21-1,many,TRBJ1-1,TGTGCCAGCAGCGCCGCGTTACAGGGAGTGAACACTGAAGCTTTCTTT,CASSAALQGVNTEAFF
.,TRBV28,many,TRBJ1-1,TGTGCCAGCACCATATCGCGCCAAGGACGGGCCCCGGCTTTCTTT,CASTISRQGRAPAFF
.,TRBV20-1,medium-sized,TRBJ1-2,TGCAGTGCTGGGTGGGACAATAACTATGGCTACACCTTC,CSAGWDNNYGYTF
TRBD1,TRBV19,many,TRBJ2-1,TGTGCCAGTAGCCCACAGGGGGACGGTGAGCAGTTCTTC,CASSPQGDGEQFF
.,TRBV5-2,.,TRBJ1-2,TGTGCCATGGGCCCCGGGGCCGGCTATGGCTACACCTTC,CAMGPGAGYGYTF
.,TRBV10-3,many,TRBJ2-6,TGTGCCATCAGGGCAGGGGATCGCTCTGGGGCCAACGTCCTGACTTTC,CAIRAGDRSGANVLTF
.,TRBV19,.,TRBJ1-4,TGTGCCAGTAGTATAGCGACAGGAGAAAATGAAAAACTGTTTTTT,CASSIATGENEKLFF
TRBD2,TRBV6-2/TRBV6-3,.,TRBJ2-1,TGTGCCAGTAAGGGACTAGCGGGAGGTATTCAGACATTAAGCTCCTACAATGAGCAGTTCTTC,CASKGLAGGIQTLSSYNEQFF
TRBD1,TRBV4-3,many,TRBJ2-1,TGCGCCAGCAGCCAAGATCTGGGACAGGGTGTCTACAATGAGCAGTTCTTC,CASSQDLGQGVYNEQFF
.,TRBV27,many,TRBJ1-1,TGTGCCAGCAGTTTAGTCTCCACTCGATCGAACACTGAAGCTTTCTTT,CASSLVSTRSNTEAFF
.,TRBV20-1,many,TRBJ1-1,TGCAGTGCTAGAAAAAACGCGACCCCACGGAACACTGAAGCTTTCTTT,CSARKNATPRNTEAFF
.,TRBV20-1,.,TRBJ1-5,TGCAGTGCTAGAGAGGGGAGGGGGAATCAGCCCCAGCATTTT,CSAREGRGNQPQHF
.,TRBV12-3/TRBV12-4,many,TRBJ2-7,TGTGCCAGCAGCCACGGTGACTACGAGCAGTACTTC,CASSHGDYEQYF
.,TRBV12-3/TRBV12-4,many,TRBJ2-1,TGTGCCAGCACCCGAGAGGGCTCGCGTGAGCAGTTCTTC,CASTREGSREQFF
TRBD1,TRBV6-2/TRBV6-3,many,TRBJ2-3,TGTGCCAGCAGTCGGACAGGGACAGATGCGCAGTATTTT,CASSRTGTDAQYF
.,TRBV3-1,many,TRBJ1-1,TGTGCCAGCAGCCAAGTAGGGGACGCTTTCTTT,CASSQVGDAFF
.,TRBV5-1,many,TRBJ2-2,TGCGCCAGCACCCCCATGGGCCAGACCAACACCGGGGAGCTGTTTTTT,CASTPMGQTNTGELFF
.,TRBV7-2,.,TRBJ1-2,TGTGTCAGCAGCCTCGGACAGCTTTATGGCTACACCTTC,CVSSLGQLYGYTF
TRBD2,TRBV10-3,many,TRBJ2-1,TGTGCCATCAGTGAGTCACTAGCGGGCTATGAGCAGTTCTTC,CAISESLAGYEQFF
.,TRBV7-9,few,TRBJ2-7,TGTGCCAGCAGCTTTCAGGGTCGGGAGCAGTACTTC,CASSFQGREQYF
.,TRBV7-9,.,TRBJ2-6,TGTGCCAGCAGCTTAGCAGGAGGAGGGGCCAACGTCCTGACTTTC,CASSLAGGGANVLTF
.,TRBV10-1,many,TRBJ2-7,TGCGCCAGCAGTGAAGGAAGATACGAGCAGTACTTC,CASSEGRYEQYF
TRBD2,TRBV9,many,TRBJ2-1,TGTGCCAGCAGCGGCCCGGGACTAGCGGGAAGGAATGAGCAGTTCTTC,CASSGPGLAGRNEQFF
.,TRBV6-1,many,TRBJ2-2,TGTGCCAGCGGAGGTCGGCTCAAATCCGGGGAGCTGTTTTTT,CASGGRLKSGELFF
.,TRBV29-1,many,TRBJ1-5,TGCAGCGTTGAGACGCTGGGGGGGGTCGATCAGCCCCAGCATTTT,CSVETLGGVDQPQHF
TRBD2,TRBV28,many,TRBJ2-7,TGTGCCAGCAGTTTGGTGACTAGCTTGGGGACCTACTACGAGCAGTACTTC,CASSLVTSLGTYYEQYF
.,TRBV12-3/TRBV12-4,many,TRBJ1-1,TGTGCCAGCACCCCTGGCCGGGCTGGGACGAATGGTGAAGCTTTCTTT,CASTPGRAGTNGEAFF
TRBD2,TRBV4-2,few,TRBJ2-1,TGTGCCAGCAGCCAAGATTTGGCGGGGCTAGCGGGATTAAATGAGCAGTTCTTC,CASSQDLAGLAGLNEQFF
TRBD1,TRBV10-1,.,TRBJ2-3,TGCGCCAGCAGTGAGTCGATCGGGCGGACAGGAGGGCAGTATTTT,CASSESIGRTGGQYF
.,TRBV6-1,many,TRBJ2-4,TGTGCCAGCAGATCAGCAGGGGCACAAGCCAAAAACATTCAGTACTTC,CASRSAGAQAKNIQYF
.,TRBV29-1,many,TRBJ2-7,TGCAGCGTTGAAGTACCGGGATGGTCCTACGAGCAGTACTTC,CSVEVPGWSYEQYF
TRBD1,TRBV5-1,.,TRBJ2-7,TGCGCCAGCAGGGACAGGGAAGGCTACGAGCAGTACTTC,CASRDREGYEQYF
TRBD1,TRBV20-1,many,TRBJ1-1,TGCAGTGCTGAGGGACAGCGCTATGAAGCTTTCTTT,CSAEGQRYEAFF
.,TRBV6-1,.,TRBJ2-5,TGTGCCAGCAGATCCGACGACGGGCGAGAGACCCAGTACTTC,CASRSDDGRETQYF
TRBD1,TRBV7-2,.,TRBJ1-2,TGTGCCAGCAGCTTGGGACAGCTCGAAACCTATGGCTACACCTTC,CASSLGQLETYGYTF
TRBD2,TRBV27,.,TRBJ2-3,TGTGCCAGCAGTGTTAGCGGGATTGTAGATACGCAGTATTTT,CASSVSGIVDTQYF
.,TRBV4-2,.,TRBJ2-7,TGTGCCAGCAGCCAAGATTTACAGGTCAGGTCCGAGCAGTGCTTC,CASSQDLQVRSEQCF
TRBD2,TRBV6-2/TRBV6-3,.,TRBJ2-7,TGTGCCAGCAGAGTTCCTTCGGCGGGGGTCCACTACGAGCAGTACTTC,CASRVPSAGVHYEQYF
.,TRBV29-1,many,TRBJ2-1,TGCAGCGTTGAGGGGACGCGCAATGAGCAGTTCTTC,CSVEGTRNEQFF
TRBD1,TRBV20-1,many,TRBJ2-1,TGCAGTGCTAATGACCGGGACAGAGGCTACAATGAGCAGTTCTTC,CSANDRDRGYNEQFF
TRBD2,TRBV7-2,.,TRBJ2-1,TGTGCCAGCAGCTGGGTCGAAGGACTAGCGGGAGAGTCGGTGCAGTTCTTC,CASSWVEGLAGESVQFF
.,TRBV6-2/TRBV6-3,many,TRBJ2-2,TGTGCCAGCGGACATCCCCAAGGGGAGCTGTTTTTT,CASGHPQGELFF
.,TRBV20-1,many,TRBJ2-1,TGCAGTGCGCCGGACTTTGTCGGGAACTCCTACAATGAGCAGTTCTTC,CSAPDFVGNSYNEQFF
TRBD2,TRBV13,few,TRBJ2-1,TGTGCCAGCAGCTTCTATGGCTCTAGCGGGAGGTACAATGAGCAGTTCTTC,CASSFYGSSGRYNEQFF
.,TRBV2,many,TRBJ2-7,TGTGCCAGCAGGTGGACGCCCCGATCCTACGAGCAGTACTTC,CASRWTPRSYEQYF
.,TRBV5-4,many,TRBJ2-5,TGTGCCAGCAGCACAATGGGAAGGGAGACCCAGTACTTC,CASSTMGRETQYF
TRBD2,TRBV15,many,TRBJ2-2,TGTGCCTCAGCGGGAGGGTGGTCCGGGGAGCTGTTTTTT,CASAGGWSGELFF
.,TRBV7-9,few,TRBJ1-1,TGTGCCAGCAGGCCCGGGACATCGAACACTGAAGCTTTCTTT,CASRPGTSNTEAFF
.,TRBV30,many,TRBJ1-1,TGTGCCTGGAGTCCGGACAGGAACACTGAAGCTTTCTTT,CAWSPDRNTEAFF
.,TRBV4-1,many,TRBJ2-1,TGCGCCAGCAGCCCGGACCCCTGGCTCCAAAATGAGCAGTTCTTC,CASSPDPWLQNEQFF
.,TRBV5-5,many,TRBJ1-2,TGTGCCAGCAGCTCCTCCCTGACAGGAGGTTATGGCTACACCTTC,CASSSSLTGGYGYTF
TRBD1,TRBV5-6,many,TRBJ2-1,TGTGCCAGCAGCGATACTCCGGGACAGGGAAATGAGCAGTTCTTC,CASSDTPGQGNEQFF
TRBD2,TRBV12-5,many,TRBJ2-3,TGTGCTAGTGGTTCCCAACGACTAGCGGCGGTTTCGGATACGCAGTATTTT,CASGSQRLAAVSDTQYF